Sequencing of this TCR beta chain was carried out in a study of OX40 agonist ivuxolimab in advanced cancers. Study-wide findings and caveats: Some patients who did not respond also had low normalized T-cell clonal expansion.

Using immunoSEQ multiplex PCR, the repertoire was profiled, and TCRdb retains in-frame clones only, with some absent. Here the sample spans 40,000 to 50,000 clones, 70% to 90% being singletons. On this clone itself: No antigen is known for it.

The CDR3 consists of 18 residues. V lost 1 base, J lost 2 bases, and 21 bases lay in between. Germline CDR1 and CDR2: SEHNR and FQNEAQ (reference sequence). The source is an adult with an advanced solid tumor such as melanoma, head and neck, liver or kidney cancer. The rearrangement links TRBV7-9 to TRBJ2-7, with D possibly being TRBD1 (6 bases). The specimen comprised CD4+ or CD8+ T cells sorted from blood, sampled in a trial of the OX40 agonist ivuxolimab. The CDR3 spells CASSLVNRWQGSPYEQYF. CDR3 nucleotide sequence: TGTGCCAGCAGCTTAGTAAATCGGTGGCAGGGGAGTCCCTACGAGCAGTACTTC.